This TCR beta chain is from a study of T cell responses to AZD1222 COVID-19 vaccine. Between the trimmed V and J ends, which lost 6 bases and 5 bases, there was a span of 16 bases. This CDR3 is built from 14 residues. Germline CDR1 is LGHDT and CDR2 is YNNKEL (reference sequence). Turning to this clone: The antigen is not known.

The study, taken as a whole, reports: Among AZD1222 vaccinees, only six or seven were seropositive at baseline. Across the whole spike, CD4 TCRs peaked at regions 160-218 and 743-854.

Sequenced by immunoSEQ multiplex PCR; TCRdb stores in-frame clones only, minus some. The sample holds tens of thousands of clones; about 88% are singletons and the top ten take 9.3%. Doses given second, at about 4 or about 12 weeks, were pooled. V gene TRBV3-1 (or the pseudogene TRBV3-2) combines with J gene TRBJ1-2; unclear D gene. This TCR came from an adult who received the AZD1222 COVID-19 vaccine. Material: peripheral blood, obtained 28 days after the second AZD1222 dose. For the CDR3, the DNA is TGTGCCAGCAGACCCCACACAAGGGATTATGGCTACACCTTC. The encoded protein is CASRPHTRDYGYTF.